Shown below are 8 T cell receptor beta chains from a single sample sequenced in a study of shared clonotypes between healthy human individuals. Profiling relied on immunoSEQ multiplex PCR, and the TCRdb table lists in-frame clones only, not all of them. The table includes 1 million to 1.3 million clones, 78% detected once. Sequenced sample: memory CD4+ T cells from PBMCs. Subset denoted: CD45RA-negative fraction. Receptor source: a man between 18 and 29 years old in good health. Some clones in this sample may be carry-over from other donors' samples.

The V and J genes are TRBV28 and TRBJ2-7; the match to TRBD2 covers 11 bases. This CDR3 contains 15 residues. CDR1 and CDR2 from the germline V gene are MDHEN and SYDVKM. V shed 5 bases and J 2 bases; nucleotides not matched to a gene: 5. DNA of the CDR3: TGTGCCAGCAGTCCAACTAGCGGGGGCCCCTACGAGCAGTACTTC. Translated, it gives CASSPTSGGPYEQYF.

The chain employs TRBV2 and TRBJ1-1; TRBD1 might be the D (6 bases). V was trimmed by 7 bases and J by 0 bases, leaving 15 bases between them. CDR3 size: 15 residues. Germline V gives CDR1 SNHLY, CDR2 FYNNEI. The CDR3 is CASKRDNMMNTEAFF. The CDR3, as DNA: TGTGCCAGCAAGAGGGACAATATGATGAACACTGAAGCTTTCTTT.

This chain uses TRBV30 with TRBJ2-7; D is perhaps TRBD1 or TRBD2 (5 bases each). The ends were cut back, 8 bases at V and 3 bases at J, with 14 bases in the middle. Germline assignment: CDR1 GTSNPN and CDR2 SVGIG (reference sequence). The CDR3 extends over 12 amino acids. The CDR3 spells CATGRRYYEQYF. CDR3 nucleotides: TGTGCCACGGGACGGAGGTACTACGAGCAGTACTTC.

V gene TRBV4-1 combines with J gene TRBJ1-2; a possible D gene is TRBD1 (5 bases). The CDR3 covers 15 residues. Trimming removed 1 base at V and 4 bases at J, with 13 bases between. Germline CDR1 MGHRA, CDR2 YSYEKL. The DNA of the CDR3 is TGCGCCAGCAGCCAAGGGGGGTCCGCCCCCTATGGCTACACCTTC. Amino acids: CASSQGGSAPYGYTF.

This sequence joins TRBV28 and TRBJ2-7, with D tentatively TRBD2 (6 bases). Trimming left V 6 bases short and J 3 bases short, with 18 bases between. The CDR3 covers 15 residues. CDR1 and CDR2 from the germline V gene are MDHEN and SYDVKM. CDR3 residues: CASSPPGTANYEQYF. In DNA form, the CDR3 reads TGTGCCAGCAGCCCGCCCGGGACTGCAAACTACGAGCAGTACTTC. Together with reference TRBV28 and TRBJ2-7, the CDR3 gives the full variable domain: DVKVTQSSRYLVKRTGEKVFLECVQDMDHENMFWYRQDPGLGLRLIYFSYDVKMKEKGDIPEGYSVSREKKERFSLILESASTNQTSMYLCASSPPGTANYEQYFGPGTRLTVT.

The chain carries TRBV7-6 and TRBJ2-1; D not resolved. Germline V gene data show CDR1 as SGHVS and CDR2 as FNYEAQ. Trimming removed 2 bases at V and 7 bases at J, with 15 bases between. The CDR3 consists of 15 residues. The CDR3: CASSLMSLEGNEQFF. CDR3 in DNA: TGTGCCAGCAGCTTAATGTCCCTAGAAGGGAATGAGCAGTTCTTC.

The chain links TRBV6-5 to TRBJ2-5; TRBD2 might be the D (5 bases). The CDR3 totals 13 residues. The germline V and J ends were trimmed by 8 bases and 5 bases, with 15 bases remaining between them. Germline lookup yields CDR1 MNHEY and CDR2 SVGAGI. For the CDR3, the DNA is TGTGCCAGCTACCGGTCGGGCGGGGAGACCCAGTACTTC. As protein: CASYRSGGETQYF.

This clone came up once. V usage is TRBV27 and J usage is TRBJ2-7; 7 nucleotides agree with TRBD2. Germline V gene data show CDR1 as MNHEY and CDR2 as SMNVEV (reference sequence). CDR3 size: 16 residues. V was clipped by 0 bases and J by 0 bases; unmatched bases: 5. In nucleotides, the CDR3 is TGTGCCAGCAGTTTATCTAGCGGGTGGAGCTCCTACGAGCAGTACTTC. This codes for CASSLSSGWSSYEQYF.